The 18 T cell receptor beta chains given below trace back to one sample, sequenced in a study of T cells in women clearing cervical HPV infection. The table came from immunoSEQ multiplex PCR; TCRdb's copy has only in-frame clones and leaves some out. The data show more than 30,000 clones, and the top ten clones hold roughly 3.5%. The sequencing sample was made of blood buffy coat. The receptors derive from a woman between 18 and 69 years old with a cervical HPV16 infection that either progressed to CIN3+ or cleared (not recorded which).

A word on this clone: Read data end 3 residues before the CDR3 end; the end is taken from the germline J gene. The genes are TRBV7-6 and TRBJ2-7; the D gene is possibly TRBD1 (6 bases). Trimming left V 5 bases short and J 3 bases short, with 20 bases between. Germline CDR1 and CDR2: SGHVS and FNYEAQ. The CDR3 sequence is 16 residues long. The CDR3: CASSPRIRTEHYEQYF. CDR3 DNA (partial): TGTGCCAGCAGCCCCCGGATCAGGACAGAGCACTACGAG.

In regard to this clone: The read halts 3 residues ahead of the CDR3 end, with the missing end drawn from the germline J gene. This sample includes further DNA sequences coding for the same CDR3. The gene calls are TRBV5-1 and TRBJ2-1; 7 bases map to TRBD2. J was trimmed by 0 bases and V by 3 bases; bases with no gene match: 3. The CDR3 totals 15 residues. Germline CDR1 is SGHRS and CDR2 is YFSETQ. This CDR3 reads CASSSSGSSYNEQFF. The sequenced part of the CDR3 DNA is TGCGCCAGCAGCTCTAGCGGAAGCTCCTACAATGAG. The variable domain in full, with the rest retrieved from reference TRBV5-1 and TRBJ2-1, is KAGVTQTPRYLIKTRGQQVTLSCSPISGHRSVSWYQQTPGQGLQFLFEYFSETQRNKGNFPGRFSGRQFSNSRSEMNVSTLELGDSALYLCASSSSGSSYNEQFFGPGTRLTVL.

Concerning this clone itself: From the germline J gene comes the end of the CDR3, since the read stops 3 residues before it. The chain uses TRBV29-1 and TRBJ1-1; D unclear. The germline CDR1 and CDR2 sequences are SQVTM and ANQGSEA. The CDR3 has 15 amino acids. V lost 4 bases to trimming and J lost 1 base, with 16 bases between them. CDR3 DNA (partial): TGCAGCGTTGTCCCCCCCTTTCAGGCGAACACTGAA. It yields the protein CSVVPPFQANTE. The whole CDR3 region reads CSVVPPFQANTEAFF.

Concerning this clone: The read comes to an end 3 residues before the CDR3 does, leaving the germline J gene to fill in the end. V is TRBV6-4 and J is TRBJ2-2; the match to TRBD2 covers 9 bases. The CDR3 length is 14 residues. Trimming cost V 6 bases and J 3 bases; bases outside gene matches: 2. Germline V gene sequence: CDR1 MRHNA, CDR2 SNTAGT. The CDR3 loop reads CASSPSGDTGELFF. CDR3 DNA (partial): TGTGCCAGCAGCCCTAGCGGGGACACCGGGGAG.

As concerns this clone: The CDR3 goes on 3 residues after the read ends, and that part is filled in from the germline J gene. V is TRBV7-3 and J is TRBJ2-1; 9 bases are a match to TRBD2. With V trimmed by 3 bases and J by 0 bases, 9 bases remained unmatched. Germline assignment: CDR1 SGHTA and CDR2 FQGTGA. CDR3 size: 18 residues. This chain's CDR3 is CASSLRLAGSHSYNEQFF. The DNA read from the CDR3 is TGTGCCAGCAGCTTGAGGCTAGCGGGGTCTCACTCCTACAATGAG.

A remark on this clone: The read finishes 3 residues shy of the CDR3 end, and the germline J gene is used to complete it. The V gene is TRBV2, the J gene TRBJ2-2; D unclear. Deletions cut 3 bases from V and 2 bases from J, with 10 bases between. Germline values: CDR1 SNHLY, CDR2 FYNNEI. This CDR3 is built from 15 residues. The part of the CDR3 DNA that was read is TGTGCCAGCAGTGAGAGAGGCATAAACACCGGGGAG. It specifies CASSERGINTGE. In full, the CDR3 is CASSERGINTGELFF.

In the case of this clone: Relative to the germline gene, one junction end is altered; a read error may explain this. CDR3 amino acids: CASSQELQEYQETQYF. CDR3 DNA (partial): TGTGCCAGCAGCCAAGAATTGCAAGAGTACCAGGAGACC. The rearrangement links TRBV14 to TRBJ2-5; no firm D call. The read comes to an end 3 residues before the CDR3 does, leaving the germline J gene to fill in the end. Per germline, CDR1 SGHDN and CDR2 FVKESK. The length of the CDR3 is 16 residues.

On this clone: The read gets to within 3 residues of the CDR3 end, and the germline J gene fills in the rest. The rearrangement uses TRBV5-1 and TRBJ1-6; 9 bases are a match to TRBD1. CDR1 SGHRS and CDR2 YFSETQ come from the germline V gene. The CDR3 contains 15 residues. The junction had 3 bases not matched to a gene; V was cut back by 0 bases and J by 8 bases. CDR3 DNA, as far as it was read: TGCGCCAGCAGCTTGGTTGGACAGGGGTATTCACCC. Amino acids: CASSLVGQGYSP. The full CDR3 protein is CASSLVGQGYSPLHF.

Points on this clone: Coverage ceases 3 residues before the CDR3 finishes, and the germline J gene fills in the end. The chain employs TRBV5-1 and TRBJ2-5; a possible D gene is TRBD2 (6 bases). Germline V CDR1 and CDR2: SGHRS, YFSETQ. The CDR3 consists of 14 residues. Trimming took off 4 bases at V and 2 bases at J, with 12 bases between the two ends. CDR3 DNA (partial): TGCGCCAGCAGCCTCGGGACTTCACAAGAGACC. As protein: CASSLGTSQET. The complete CDR3 sequence is CASSLGTSQETQYF.

On this clone: The read terminates 3 residues before the CDR3 end, so the remaining end is supplied by the germline J gene. The chain combines TRBV25-1 with TRBJ2-1; no definite D call. V dropped 5 bases and J dropped 4 bases, with 6 bases sitting between them. Germline V gives CDR1 MGHDK, CDR2 SYGVNS. CDR3 length: 12 residues. CDR3 residues: CASSLGYNEQFF. The CDR3 bases that were read are TGTGCCAGCAGTCTCGGTTACAATGAG.

Note on this clone: The read ends 3 residues shy of where the CDR3 ends; the end is completed using the germline J gene. The chain employs TRBV5-6 and TRBJ2-7, with D possibly matching TRBD1 (6 bases). In germline, CDR1 is SGHDT, CDR2 YYEEEE. V shed 4 bases and J shed 1 base, with 12 bases lying between them. The CDR3 has 14 residues. The CDR3 region is CASSVPGHSYEQYF. Partial CDR3 DNA: TGTGCCAGCAGCGTTCCGGGACATTCCTACGAG.

A note on this clone: With the read ending 3 residues before the CDR3 end, the germline J gene is used to fill in that end. V and J are TRBV7-9 and TRBJ2-4; 8 bases map to TRBD1. CDR1 and CDR2 (germline): SEHNR, FQNEAQ (reference sequence). This CDR3 spans 13 amino acids. The part of the CDR3 DNA that was read is TGTGCCAGCAGCTTAAAGGCAGGGGGCGGT. This gives the protein CASSLKAGGG. The CDR3 in full is CASSLKAGGGQYF.

On this clone itself: Read data end 3 residues before the CDR3 end; the end is taken from the germline J gene. The J gene is TRBJ1-2, the V gene TRBV20-1; 7 nucleotides match TRBD1. Germline assignment: CDR1 DFQATT and CDR2 SNEGSKA (reference sequence). The J segment lost 3 bases and the V segment lost 3 bases, leaving 4 bases of the junction unmatched. The CDR3 totals 13 residues. CDR3 DNA, as far as it was read: TGCAGTGCTAGCCCCGGGACAGACTATGGC. It specifies CSASPGTDYG. The whole CDR3 region reads CSASPGTDYGYTF.

On this clone: Read coverage stops 3 residues before the CDR3 terminus; the germline J gene supplies the remainder. At the DNA level, this CDR3 is encoded by other sequences in the same sample as well. J is TRBJ2-3 and V is TRBV20-1, with a tentative D call TRBD2 (5 bases). The V and J ends lost 0 bases and 0 bases respectively, with 10 bases between them. This CDR3 contains 15 residues. Germline V gene lookup returns CDR1 DFQATT and CDR2 SNEGSKA (reference sequence). The sequenced CDR3 bases are TGCAGTGCTAGAGATGCGGGCCTCAGCACAGATACG. Translated, it gives CSARDAGLSTDT. The full CDR3 protein reads CSARDAGLSTDTQYF.

Remarks on this clone: The CDR3 end lies 3 residues beyond the end of the read and is filled in from the germline J gene. This chain links TRBV6-2 or TRBV6-3 with TRBJ2-5; D not resolved. Between the trimmed V and J ends, which lost 7 bases and 5 bases, there was a span of 20 bases. The CDR3 contains 15 residues. Germline loops: CDR1 MNHEY, CDR2 SVGEGT. The CDR3 loop reads CASTDFGSPLETQYF. The DNA read from the CDR3 is TGTGCCAGCACCGACTTTGGCTCCCCCCTGGAGACC.

On this clone: Read coverage stops 3 residues before the CDR3 terminus; the germline J gene supplies the remainder. This rearrangement joins TRBV7-9 to TRBJ2-5; a weak D match, TRBD1 (6 bases). V lost 7 bases to trimming and J lost 0 bases, with 12 bases between them. Germline V lookup: CDR1 SEHNR, CDR2 FQNEAQ (reference sequence). The CDR3 length is 14 residues. The CDR3 loop reads CASTANRDQETQYF. Incomplete CDR3 DNA: TGTGCCAGCACAGCGAACAGGGACCAAGAGACC. Variable domain in full (rest from reference TRBV7-9 and TRBJ2-5): DTGVSQNPRHKITKRGQNVTFRCDPISEHNRLYWYRQTLGQGPEFLTYFQNEAQLEKSRLLSDRFSAERPKGSFSTLEIQRTEQGDSAMYLCASTANRDQETQYFGPGTRLLVL.

Concerning this clone: The read ends 3 residues before the CDR3 terminus; that terminus is restored from the germline J gene. This chain links TRBV27 with TRBJ2-7, with D maybe TRBD1 (5 bases). The CDR3 is 13 residues long. The V gene lost 2 bases and the J gene lost 4 bases, with 9 bases spanning the gap. Germline V gene data show CDR1 as MNHEY and CDR2 as SMNVEV (reference sequence). The CDR3 reads CASSLQGTYEQYF. CDR3 DNA, as far as it was read: TGTGCCAGCAGTTTACAGGGAACATACGAG.

Turning to this clone: The CDR3 end falls 3 residues outside the read, so it is completed with the germline J gene. This rearrangement joins TRBV28 to TRBJ2-7; 7 positions agree with TRBD1. Germline CDR1 and CDR2: MDHEN and SYDVKM. The CDR3 length is 16 residues. With 6 bases clipped from V and 0 bases from J, the junction kept 11 bases outside the gene matches. Partial CDR3 DNA: TGTGCCAGCAGACCAACAGGGGTCCTTTTCTCCTACGAG. It specifies CASRPTGVLFSYE. The whole CDR3 protein is CASRPTGVLFSYEQYF.